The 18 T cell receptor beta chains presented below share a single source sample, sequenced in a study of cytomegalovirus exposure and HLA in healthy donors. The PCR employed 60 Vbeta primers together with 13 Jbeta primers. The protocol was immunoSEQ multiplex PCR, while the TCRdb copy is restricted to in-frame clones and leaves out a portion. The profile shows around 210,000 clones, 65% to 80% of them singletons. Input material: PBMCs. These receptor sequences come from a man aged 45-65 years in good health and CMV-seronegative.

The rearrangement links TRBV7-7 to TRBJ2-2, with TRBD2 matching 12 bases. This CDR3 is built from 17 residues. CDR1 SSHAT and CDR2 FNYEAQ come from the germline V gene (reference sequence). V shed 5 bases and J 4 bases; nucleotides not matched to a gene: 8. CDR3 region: CASSTRLAGVGTGELFF. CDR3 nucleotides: TGTGCCAGCAGCACCAGACTAGCGGGAGTTGGCACCGGGGAGCTGTTTTTT.

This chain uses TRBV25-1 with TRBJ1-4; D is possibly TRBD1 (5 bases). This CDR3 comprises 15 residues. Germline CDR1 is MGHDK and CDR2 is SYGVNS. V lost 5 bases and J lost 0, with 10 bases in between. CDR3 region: CASSSRDSTNEKLFF. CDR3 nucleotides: TGTGCCAGCAGTAGCCGGGACTCAACTAATGAAAAACTGTTTTTT. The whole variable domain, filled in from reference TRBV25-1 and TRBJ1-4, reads EADIYQTPRYLVIGTGKKITLECSQTMGHDKMYWYQQDPGMELHLIHYSYGVNSTEKGDLSSESTVSRIRTEHFPLTLESARPSHTSQYLCASSSRDSTNEKLFFGSGTQLSVL.

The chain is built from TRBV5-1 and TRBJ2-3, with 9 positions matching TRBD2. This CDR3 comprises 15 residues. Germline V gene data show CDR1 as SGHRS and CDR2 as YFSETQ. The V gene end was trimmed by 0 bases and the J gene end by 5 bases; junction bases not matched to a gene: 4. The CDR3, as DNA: TGCGCCAGCAGCTTGGTAGCGGGAGCGATAGATACGCAGTATTTT. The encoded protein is CASSLVAGAIDTQYF.

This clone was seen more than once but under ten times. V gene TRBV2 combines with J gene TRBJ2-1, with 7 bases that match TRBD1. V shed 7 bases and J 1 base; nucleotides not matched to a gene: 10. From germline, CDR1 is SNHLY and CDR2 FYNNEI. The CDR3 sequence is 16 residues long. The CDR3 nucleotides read TGTGCCAGCAACCCGACAGGGCGGCGGTCCTACAATGAGCAGTTCTTC. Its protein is CASNPTGRRSYNEQFF.

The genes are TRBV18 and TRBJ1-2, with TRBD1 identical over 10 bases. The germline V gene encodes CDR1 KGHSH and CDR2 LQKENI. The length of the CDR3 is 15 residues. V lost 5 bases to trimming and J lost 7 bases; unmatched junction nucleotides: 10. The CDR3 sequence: CASSSRGDRGVGYTF. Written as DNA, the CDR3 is TGTGCCAGCTCATCACGGGGGGACAGGGGTGTTGGCTACACCTTC.

CDR3 region: CASSLTGVNEQYF. The CDR3 bases are TGTGCCAGCAGCTTGACAGGGGTTAACGAGCAGTACTTC. The chain has TRBV5-4 and TRBJ2-7, with 7 bases aligning to TRBD1. Per the germline V gene, CDR1 is SGHNT and CDR2 is YYREEE (reference sequence). J gave up 5 bases and V 1 base, and 3 bases lay outside the gene matches. This CDR3 region has 13 residues.

In nucleotides, the CDR3 is TGCGCCAGCAGGGTACAACTAGCGGGAGTACAAGAGACCCAGTACTTC. Translating it yields CASRVQLAGVQETQYF. V and J are TRBV5-1 and TRBJ2-5; 11 bases are a match to TRBD2. The CDR3 consists of 16 residues. Germline CDR1 SGHRS, CDR2 YFSETQ. Unmatched junction bases numbered 8, after V lost 5 bases and J lost 2 bases.

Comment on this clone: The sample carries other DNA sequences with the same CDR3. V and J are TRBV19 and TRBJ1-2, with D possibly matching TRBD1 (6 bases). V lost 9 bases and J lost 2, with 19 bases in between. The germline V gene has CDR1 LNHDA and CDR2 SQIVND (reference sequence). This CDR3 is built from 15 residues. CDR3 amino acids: CASFGQSPSNYGYTF. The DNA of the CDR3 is TGTGCCAGCTTCGGACAGTCGCCTTCCAACTATGGCTACACCTTC. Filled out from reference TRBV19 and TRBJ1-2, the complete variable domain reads DGGITQSPKYLFRKEGQNVTLSCEQNLNHDAMYWYRQDPGQGLRLIYYSQIVNDFQKGDIAEGYSVSREKKESFPLTVTSAQKNPTAFYLCASFGQSPSNYGYTFGSGTRLTVV.

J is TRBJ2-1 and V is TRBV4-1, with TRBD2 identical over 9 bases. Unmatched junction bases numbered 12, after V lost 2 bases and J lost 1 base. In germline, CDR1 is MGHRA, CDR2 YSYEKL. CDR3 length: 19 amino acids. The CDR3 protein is CASSQIVRGRVRSYNEQFF. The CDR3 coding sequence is TGCGCCAGCAGCCAAATCGTCCGCGGGAGGGTTCGGTCCTACAATGAGCAGTTCTTC.

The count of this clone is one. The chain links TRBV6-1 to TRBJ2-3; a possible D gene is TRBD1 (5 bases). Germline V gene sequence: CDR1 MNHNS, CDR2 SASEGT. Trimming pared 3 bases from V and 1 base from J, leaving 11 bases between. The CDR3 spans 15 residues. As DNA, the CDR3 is TGTGCCAGCAGTGATTCTGGGGCCGGCACAGATACGCAGTATTTT. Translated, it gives CASSDSGAGTDTQYF.

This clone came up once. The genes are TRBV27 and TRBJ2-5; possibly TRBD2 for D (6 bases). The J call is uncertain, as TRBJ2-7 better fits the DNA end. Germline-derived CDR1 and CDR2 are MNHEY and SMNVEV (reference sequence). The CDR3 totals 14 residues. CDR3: CASSSLAEVYEQYF. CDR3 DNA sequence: TGTGCCAGCAGTTCTTTAGCGGAGGTGTACGAGCAGTACTTC.

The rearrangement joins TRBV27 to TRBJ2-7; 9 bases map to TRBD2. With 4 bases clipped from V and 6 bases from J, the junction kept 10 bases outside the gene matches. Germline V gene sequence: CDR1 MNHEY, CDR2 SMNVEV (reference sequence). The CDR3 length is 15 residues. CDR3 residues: CASSSRLAAMSEQYF. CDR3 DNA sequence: TGTGCCAGCAGTTCTAGACTAGCGGCAATGTCCGAGCAGTACTTC.

The DNA of the CDR3 is TGTGCCAGCAGCGAGAGACAGGGCCTATCGGGTGCTTTCTTT. Encoded protein: CASSERQGLSGAFF. The V and J genes are TRBV9 and TRBJ1-1, with TRBD1 identical over 7 bases. Germline trimming cut 3 bases from V and 11 bases from J; bases unmatched to any gene: 13. The CDR3 is 14 residues long. The germline V gene has CDR1 SGDLS and CDR2 YYNGEE.

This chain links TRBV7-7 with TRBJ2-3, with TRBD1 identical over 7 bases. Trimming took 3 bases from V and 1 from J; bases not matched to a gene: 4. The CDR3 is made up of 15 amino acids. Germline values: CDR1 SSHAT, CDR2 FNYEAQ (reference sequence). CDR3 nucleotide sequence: TGTGCCAGCAGCTTGAGGGGGCTCGGCACAGATACGCAGTATTTT. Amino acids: CASSLRGLGTDTQYF.

The DNA of the CDR3 is TGTGCCAGCAGCTTAACGGTCTCTGGAAACACCATATATTTT. It specifies CASSLTVSGNTIYF. This rearrangement joins TRBV7-8 to TRBJ1-3; D is uncertain. This CDR3 is built from 14 residues. The germline V and J ends were trimmed by 2 bases and 0 bases, with 5 bases remaining between them. CDR1 and CDR2 (germline): SGHVS, FQNEAQ.

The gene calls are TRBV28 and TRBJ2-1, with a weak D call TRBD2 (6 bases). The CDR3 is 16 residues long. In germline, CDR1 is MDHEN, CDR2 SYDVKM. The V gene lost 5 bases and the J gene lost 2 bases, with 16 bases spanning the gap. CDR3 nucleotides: TGTGCCAGCAGTCCCCTTGGTGGCGGGGCCTACAATGAGCAGTTCTTC. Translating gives CASSPLGGGAYNEQFF.

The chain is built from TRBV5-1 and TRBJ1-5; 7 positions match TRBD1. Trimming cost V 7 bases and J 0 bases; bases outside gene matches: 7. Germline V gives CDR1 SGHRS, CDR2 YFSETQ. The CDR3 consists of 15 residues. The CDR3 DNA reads TGCGCCAGCGCGGACGGGACAGATAGCAATCAGCCCCAGCATTTT. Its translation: CASADGTDSNQPQHF.

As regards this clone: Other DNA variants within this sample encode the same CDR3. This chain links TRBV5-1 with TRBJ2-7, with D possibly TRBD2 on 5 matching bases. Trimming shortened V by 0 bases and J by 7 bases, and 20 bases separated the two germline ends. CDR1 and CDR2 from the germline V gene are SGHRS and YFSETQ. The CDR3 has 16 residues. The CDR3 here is CASSLAPSSGLEEQYF. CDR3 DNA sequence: TGCGCCAGCAGCTTGGCCCCGAGCTCGGGATTGGAGGAGCAGTACTTC.